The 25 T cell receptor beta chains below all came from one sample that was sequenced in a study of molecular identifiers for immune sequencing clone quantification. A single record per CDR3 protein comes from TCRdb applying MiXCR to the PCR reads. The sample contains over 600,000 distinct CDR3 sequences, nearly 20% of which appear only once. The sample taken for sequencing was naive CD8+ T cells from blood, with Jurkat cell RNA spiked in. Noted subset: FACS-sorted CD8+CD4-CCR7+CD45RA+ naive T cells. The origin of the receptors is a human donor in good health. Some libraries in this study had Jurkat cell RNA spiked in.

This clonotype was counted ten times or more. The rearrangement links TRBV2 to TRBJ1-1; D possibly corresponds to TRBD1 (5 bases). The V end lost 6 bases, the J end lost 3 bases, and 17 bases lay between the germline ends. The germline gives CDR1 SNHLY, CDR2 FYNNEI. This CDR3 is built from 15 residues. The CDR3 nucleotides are TGTGCCAGCAGGGAGGGGTGGGGCACAGACACTGAAGCTTTCTTT. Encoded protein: CASREGWGTDTEAFF. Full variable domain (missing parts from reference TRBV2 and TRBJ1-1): EPEVTQTPSHQVTQMGQEVILRCVPISNHLYFYWYRQILGQKVEFLVSFYNNEISEKSEIFDDQFSVERPDGSNFTLKIRSTKLEDSAMYFCASREGWGTDTEAFFGQGTRLTVV.

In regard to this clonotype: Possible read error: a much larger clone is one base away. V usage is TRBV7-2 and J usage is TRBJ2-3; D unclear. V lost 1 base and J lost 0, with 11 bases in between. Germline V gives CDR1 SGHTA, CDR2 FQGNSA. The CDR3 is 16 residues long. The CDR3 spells CASSLVVSWSTDTQYF. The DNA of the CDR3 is TGTGCCAGCAGCTTAGTGGTATCATGGAGCACAGATACGCAGTATTTT.

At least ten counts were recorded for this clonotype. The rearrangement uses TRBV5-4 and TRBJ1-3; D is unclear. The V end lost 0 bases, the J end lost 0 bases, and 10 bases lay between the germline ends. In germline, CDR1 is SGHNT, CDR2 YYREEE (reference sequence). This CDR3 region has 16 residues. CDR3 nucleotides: TGTGCCAGCAGCTTGGCTCCGGGTAACTCTGGAAACACCATATATTTT. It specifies CASSLAPGNSGNTIYF.

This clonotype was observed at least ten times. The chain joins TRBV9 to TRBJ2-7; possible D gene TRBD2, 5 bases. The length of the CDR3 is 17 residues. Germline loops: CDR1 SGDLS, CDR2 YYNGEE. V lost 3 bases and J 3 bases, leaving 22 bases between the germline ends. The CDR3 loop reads CASSAEGELGVYYEQYF. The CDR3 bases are TGTGCCAGCAGCGCCGAGGGAGAACTAGGAGTTTACTACGAGCAGTACTTC. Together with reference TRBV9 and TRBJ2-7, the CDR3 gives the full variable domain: DSGVTQTPKHLITATGQRVTLRCSPRSGDLSVYWYQQSLDQGLQFLIQYYNGEERAKGNILERFSAQQFPDLHSELNLSSLELGDSALYFCASSAEGELGVYYEQYFGPGTRLTVT.

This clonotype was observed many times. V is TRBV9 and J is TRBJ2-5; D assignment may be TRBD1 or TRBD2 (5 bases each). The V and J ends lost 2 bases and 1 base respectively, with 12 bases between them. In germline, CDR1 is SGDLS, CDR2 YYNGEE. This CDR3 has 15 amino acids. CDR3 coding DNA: TGTGCCAGCAGCGTCGGTTGGGACCTCCAAGAGACCCAGTACTTC. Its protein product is CASSVGWDLQETQYF.

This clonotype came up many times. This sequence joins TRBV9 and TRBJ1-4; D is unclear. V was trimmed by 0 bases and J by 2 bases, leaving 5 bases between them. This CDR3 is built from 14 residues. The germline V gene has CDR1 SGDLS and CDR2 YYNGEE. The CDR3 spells CASSVGGTNEKLFF. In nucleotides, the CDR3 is TGTGCCAGCAGCGTAGGAGGGACTAATGAAAAACTGTTTTTT.

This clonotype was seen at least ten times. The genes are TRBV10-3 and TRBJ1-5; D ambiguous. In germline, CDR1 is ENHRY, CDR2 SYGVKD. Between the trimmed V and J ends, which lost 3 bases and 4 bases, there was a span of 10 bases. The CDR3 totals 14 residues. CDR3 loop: CAISDPPGNQPQHF. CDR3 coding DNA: TGTGCCATCAGTGACCCGCCAGGTAATCAGCCCCAGCATTTT.

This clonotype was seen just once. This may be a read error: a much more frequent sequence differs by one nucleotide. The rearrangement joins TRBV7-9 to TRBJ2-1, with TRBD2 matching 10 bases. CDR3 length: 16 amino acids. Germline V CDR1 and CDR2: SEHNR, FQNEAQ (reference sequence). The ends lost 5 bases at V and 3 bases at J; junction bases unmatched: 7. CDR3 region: CASSPATSGVYNEQFF. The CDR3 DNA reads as TGTGCCAGCAGCCCTGCAACTAGCGGGGTCTACAATGAGCAGTTCTTC.

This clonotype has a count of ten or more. The CDR3 sequence: CASSLDSYGSSYEQYF. DNA for the CDR3: TGTGCCAGCAGCTTGGATTCTTACGGCAGCTCCTACGAGCAGTACTTC. The V call is TRBV5-6, the J call TRBJ2-7, with D unresolved. Trimming took off 0 bases at V and 0 bases at J, with 13 bases between the two ends. This CDR3 contains 16 residues. Germline V gene sequence: CDR1 SGHDT, CDR2 YYEEEE. Full variable domain (outside the CDR3, taken from reference TRBV5-6 and TRBJ2-7): DAGVTQSPTHLIKTRGQQVTLRCSPKSGHDTVSWYQQALGQGPQFIFQYYEEEERQRGNFPDRFSGHQFPNYSSELNVNALLLGDSALYLCASSLDSYGSSYEQYFGPGTRLTVT.

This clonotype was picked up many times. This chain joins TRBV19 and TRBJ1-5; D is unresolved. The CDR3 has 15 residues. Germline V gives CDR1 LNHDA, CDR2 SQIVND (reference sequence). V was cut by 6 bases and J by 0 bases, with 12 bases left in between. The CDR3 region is CASSPFVGSNQPQHF. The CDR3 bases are TGTGCCAGTAGCCCTTTCGTCGGTAGCAATCAGCCCCAGCATTTT. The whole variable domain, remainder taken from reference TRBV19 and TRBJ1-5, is DGGITQSPKYLFRKEGQNVTLSCEQNLNHDAMYWYRQDPGQGLRLIYYSQIVNDFQKGDIAEGYSVSREKKESFPLTVTSAQKNPTAFYLCASSPFVGSNQPQHFGDGTRLSIL.

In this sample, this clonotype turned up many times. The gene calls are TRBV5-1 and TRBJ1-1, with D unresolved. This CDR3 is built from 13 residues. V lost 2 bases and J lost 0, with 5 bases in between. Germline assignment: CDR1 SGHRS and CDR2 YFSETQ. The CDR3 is CASSFAMNTEAFF. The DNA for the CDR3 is TGCGCCAGCAGCTTTGCCATGAACACTGAAGCTTTCTTT. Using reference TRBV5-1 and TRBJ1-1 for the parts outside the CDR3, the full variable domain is KAGVTQTPRYLIKTRGQQVTLSCSPISGHRSVSWYQQTPGQGLQFLFEYFSETQRNKGNFPGRFSGRQFSNSRSEMNVSTLELGDSALYLCASSFAMNTEAFFGQGTRLTVV.

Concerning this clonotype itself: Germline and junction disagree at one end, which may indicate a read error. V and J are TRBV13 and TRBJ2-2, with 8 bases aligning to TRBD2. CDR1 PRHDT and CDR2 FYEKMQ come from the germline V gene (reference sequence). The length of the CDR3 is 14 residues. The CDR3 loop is CASSLSGGTGELSF. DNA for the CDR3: TGTGCCAGCAGCTTATCGGGGGGGACCGGGGAGCTGTCTTTT.

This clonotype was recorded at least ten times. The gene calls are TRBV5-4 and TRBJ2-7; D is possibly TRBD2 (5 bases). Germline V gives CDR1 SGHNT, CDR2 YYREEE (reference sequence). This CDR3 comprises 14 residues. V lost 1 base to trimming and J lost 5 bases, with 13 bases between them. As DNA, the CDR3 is TGTGCCAGCAGCTTGTCGGGAAATTTCCACGAGCAGTACTTC. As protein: CASSLSGNFHEQYF.

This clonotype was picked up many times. CDR3 sequence reads: CASSPPGLPFYNEQFF. Here the CDR3 DNA reads TGTGCCAGCAGCCCCCCAGGTCTACCCTTCTACAATGAGCAGTTCTTC. V is TRBV14 and J is TRBJ2-1; no firm D call. The CDR3 extends over 16 amino acids. Looked up from germline, CDR1 is SGHDN and CDR2 is FVKESK. Trimming cost V 4 bases and J 3 bases, with 16 bases left between them.

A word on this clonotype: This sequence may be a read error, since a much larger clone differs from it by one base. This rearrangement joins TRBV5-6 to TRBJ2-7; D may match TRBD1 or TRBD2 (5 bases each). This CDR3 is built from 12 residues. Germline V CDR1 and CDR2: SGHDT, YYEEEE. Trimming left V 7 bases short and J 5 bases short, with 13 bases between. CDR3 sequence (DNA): TGTGCCAGCGGCTCAGGGAGCGACGAGCAGTACTTC. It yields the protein CASGSGSDEQYF.

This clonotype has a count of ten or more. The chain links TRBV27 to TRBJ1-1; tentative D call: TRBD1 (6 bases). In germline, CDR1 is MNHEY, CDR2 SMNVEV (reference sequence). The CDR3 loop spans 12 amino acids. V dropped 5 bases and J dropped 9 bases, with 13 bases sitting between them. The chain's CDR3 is CASSMFQGKAFF. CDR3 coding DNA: TGTGCCAGCAGTATGTTCCAGGGGAAAGCTTTCTTT.

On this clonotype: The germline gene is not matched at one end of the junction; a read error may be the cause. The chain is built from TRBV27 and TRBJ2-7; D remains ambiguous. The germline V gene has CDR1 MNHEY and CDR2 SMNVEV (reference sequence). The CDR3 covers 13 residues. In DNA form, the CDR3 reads TGTGCCAGCAGGACCGGGCCAAACTACGAGCAGCACTTC. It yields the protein CASRTGPNYEQHF.

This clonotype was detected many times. The CDR3 DNA sequence: TGCGCCAGCAGCTTGGATAACCTAGGATATAATTCACCCCTCCACTTT. It translates to CASSLDNLGYNSPLHF. The genes are TRBV5-1 and TRBJ1-6; D is undetermined. V was shortened by 0 bases and J by 4 bases, with 11 bases between the two germline ends. This CDR3 has 16 amino acids. Germline V gene data show CDR1 as SGHRS and CDR2 as YFSETQ.

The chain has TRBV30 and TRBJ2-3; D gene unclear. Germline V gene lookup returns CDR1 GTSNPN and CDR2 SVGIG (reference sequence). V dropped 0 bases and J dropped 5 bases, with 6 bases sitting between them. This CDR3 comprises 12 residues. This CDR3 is CAWSVTVDTQYF. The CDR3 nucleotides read TGTGCCTGGAGTGTTACCGTAGATACGCAGTATTTT.

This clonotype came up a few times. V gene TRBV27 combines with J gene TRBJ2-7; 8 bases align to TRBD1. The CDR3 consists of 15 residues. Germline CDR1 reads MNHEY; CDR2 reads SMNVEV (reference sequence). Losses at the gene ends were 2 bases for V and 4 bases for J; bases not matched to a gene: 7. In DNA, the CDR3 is TGTGCCAGCAGTTTAAGCTCAGGGGGCTCATACGAGCAGTACTTC. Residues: CASSLSSGGSYEQYF.

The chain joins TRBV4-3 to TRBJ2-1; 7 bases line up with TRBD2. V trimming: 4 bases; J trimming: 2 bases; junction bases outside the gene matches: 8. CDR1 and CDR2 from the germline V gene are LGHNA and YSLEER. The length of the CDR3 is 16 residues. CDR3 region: CASSPQLAGAYNEQFF. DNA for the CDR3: TGCGCCAGCAGCCCTCAACTGGCGGGAGCCTACAATGAGCAGTTCTTC.

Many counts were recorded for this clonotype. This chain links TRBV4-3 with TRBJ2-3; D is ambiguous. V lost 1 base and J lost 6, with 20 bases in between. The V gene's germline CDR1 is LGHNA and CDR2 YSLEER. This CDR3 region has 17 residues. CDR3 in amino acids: CASSQGLGLKGPDTQYF. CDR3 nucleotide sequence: TGCGCCAGCAGCCAAGGCTTGGGTTTGAAGGGCCCCGATACGCAGTATTTT.

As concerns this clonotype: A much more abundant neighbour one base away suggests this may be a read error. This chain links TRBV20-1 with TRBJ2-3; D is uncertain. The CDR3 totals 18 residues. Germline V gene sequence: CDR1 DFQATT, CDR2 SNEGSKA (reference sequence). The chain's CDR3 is CSASGIKVAPLSTDAQYF. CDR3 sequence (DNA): TGCAGTGCTAGTGGTATCAAGGTAGCCCCTCTTTCCACAGATGCGCAGTATTTT.

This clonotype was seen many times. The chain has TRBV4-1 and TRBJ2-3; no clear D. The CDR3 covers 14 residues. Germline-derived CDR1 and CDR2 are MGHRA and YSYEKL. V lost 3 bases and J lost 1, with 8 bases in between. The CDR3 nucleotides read TGCGCCAGCAGCCAGACCTCCGGCACAGATACGCAGTATTTT. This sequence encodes CASSQTSGTDTQYF.

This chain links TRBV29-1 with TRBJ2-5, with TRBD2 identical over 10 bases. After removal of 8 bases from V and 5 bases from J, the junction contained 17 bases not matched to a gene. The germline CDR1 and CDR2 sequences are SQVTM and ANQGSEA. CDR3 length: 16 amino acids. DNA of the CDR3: TGCAGCATCGGTAGTGGGGCTAGCGGGAGTGGTGAGACCCAGTACTTC. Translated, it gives CSIGSGASGSGETQYF.